The 12 T cell receptor beta chains presented below share a single source sample, sequenced in a study of Ad26.COV2.S vaccination and SARS-CoV-2 variants. The protocol was immunoSEQ multiplex PCR, while the TCRdb copy is restricted to in-frame clones and leaves out a portion. There are 430,000 or so clones in the sample; around 90% occur only once, and roughly an eighth lies in the top ten. Treatment noted: over 15 received Ad26.COV2.S at low or high dose, single or two shots; about 5 received placebo; per-sample allocation not given. Sampling took place 63 days after the first vaccine or placebo injection. This specimen was peripheral blood, taken in a trial of Ad26.COV2.S vaccine versus placebo. These receptor sequences come from a person aged 18-60 years who received the Ad26.COV2.S COVID-19 vaccine or a placebo.

Comment on this clone: The same CDR3 arises from other DNA sequences in this sample as well. This chain joins TRBV6-5 and TRBJ2-2; possibly TRBD2 for D (5 bases). This CDR3 is built from 14 residues. Trimming removed 3 bases from V and 2 bases from J, with 7 bases in between. Germline V gene lookup returns CDR1 MNHEY and CDR2 SVGAGI. The DNA for the CDR3 is TGTGCCAGCAGTTATGGAGGAAACACCGGGGAGCTGTTTTTT. The encoded protein is CASSYGGNTGELFF.

A note on this clone: A much larger clone lies a single base off, so this may be a read error. The identical CDR3 is also encoded by other nucleotide sequences in the sample. This chain connects TRBV12-3 or TRBV12-4 to TRBJ1-1; D remains unclear. The CDR3 loop spans 12 amino acids. Trimming took off 6 bases at V and 1 base at J, with 6 bases between the two ends. The chain's CDR3 is CASSLGNTEAFF. Written as DNA, the CDR3 is TGTGCCAGCAGCCTGGGGAACACTGAAGCTTTCTTT.

In DNA, the CDR3 is TGTGCCACCAGCAGAGATAGGATGGGGGGCGCGGGCACTGAAGCTTTCTTT. It codes for CATSRDRMGGAGTEAFF. The rearrangement links TRBV15 to TRBJ1-1, with D possibly being TRBD1 (6 bases). V shed 0 bases and J shed 4 bases, with 18 bases lying between them. Looked up from germline, CDR1 is LNHNV and CDR2 is YYDKDF (reference sequence). There are 17 residues in the CDR3.

This clone was detected only a few times. The chain recombines TRBV7-2 with TRBJ1-5; D not certain. V lost 5 bases, J lost 11 bases, and 16 bases lay in between. Germline assignment: CDR1 SGHTA and CDR2 FQGNSA. The length of the CDR3 is 13 residues. In DNA, the CDR3 is TGTGCCAGCAGCGTCGGCGAGCTGAGGGCCCAGCATTTT. Residues: CASSVGELRAQHF.

The chain joins TRBV14 to TRBJ2-1, with 9 bases lining up with TRBD2. This CDR3 comprises 13 residues. V gave up 5 bases and J gave up 7 bases; unmatched junction bases: 3. CDR1 is SGHDN and CDR2 is FVKESK in the germline V gene. CDR3 amino acids: CASSMLAGNEQFF. The CDR3 nucleotides are TGTGCCAGCAGCATGCTAGCGGGAAATGAGCAGTTCTTC.

The rearrangement joins TRBV15 to TRBJ1-5; possible D gene TRBD1, 6 bases. The CDR3 contains 17 residues. Germline loops: CDR1 LNHNV, CDR2 YYDKDF (reference sequence). Trimming removed 0 bases from V and 9 bases from J, with 21 bases in between. The CDR3 loop reads CATSRDPGQKLSGPQHF. Here the CDR3 DNA reads TGTGCCACCAGCAGAGATCCGGGACAAAAATTGAGTGGGCCCCAGCATTTT.

The table lists this clone with a count of one. The genes are TRBV4-1 and TRBJ1-1; no clear D gene. The V gene lost 2 bases and the J gene lost 2 bases, with 3 bases spanning the gap. From germline, CDR1 is MGHRA and CDR2 YSYEKL. CDR3 length: 12 amino acids. CDR3 DNA sequence: TGCGCCAGCAGCCAACAAAACACTGAAGCTTTCTTT. It specifies CASSQQNTEAFF.

J is TRBJ1-1 and V is TRBV4-3; TRBD1 is a possible D gene (6 bases). Germline V gives CDR1 LGHNA, CDR2 YSLEER. The V end was cut by 0 bases, the J end by 0 bases, with 11 bases between. The CDR3 has 16 amino acids. The CDR3 sequence: CASSQDRGTLNTEAFF. CDR3 in DNA: TGCGCCAGCAGCCAAGATAGGGGGACCTTGAACACTGAAGCTTTCTTT.

The chain links TRBV7-9 to TRBJ2-1; D is unclear. Germline V gene data show CDR1 as SEHNR and CDR2 as FQNEAQ (reference sequence). The CDR3 has 13 amino acids. V dropped 4 bases and J dropped 6 bases, with 10 bases sitting between them. CDR3 nucleotide sequence: TGTGCCAGCAGCTCCATTATTGGCAATGAGCAGTTCTTC. Its translation: CASSSIIGNEQFF. Complete variable domain (other parts from reference TRBV7-9 and TRBJ2-1): DTGVSQNPRHKITKRGQNVTFRCDPISEHNRLYWYRQTLGQGPEFLTYFQNEAQLEKSRLLSDRFSAERPKGSFSTLEIQRTEQGDSAMYLCASSSIIGNEQFFGPGTRLTVL.

This chain joins TRBV6-6 and TRBJ1-5; D remains ambiguous. The V end lost 2 bases, the J end lost 1 base, and 6 bases lay between the germline ends. Germline V gene sequence: CDR1 MNHNY, CDR2 SVGAGI (reference sequence). CDR3 size: 14 residues. CDR3 coding DNA: TGTGCCAGCAGTTACAGGGTGAGCAATCAGCCCCAGCATTTT. This encodes CASSYRVSNQPQHF.

The gene calls are TRBV28 and TRBJ2-1, with unresolved D. The CDR3 runs 14 residues. V was pared by 8 bases and J by 0 bases, with 11 bases between. CDR1 and CDR2 (germline): MDHEN, SYDVKM. CDR3 DNA sequence: TGTGCCAGCTGTCTTCCGAGCTCCTACAATGAGCAGTTCTTC. This translates into CASCLPSSYNEQFF. The full variable domain, rest sourced from reference TRBV28 and TRBJ2-1, is DVKVTQSSRYLVKRTGEKVFLECVQDMDHENMFWYRQDPGLGLRLIYFSYDVKMKEKGDIPEGYSVSREKKERFSLILESASTNQTSMYLCASCLPSSYNEQFFGPGTRLTVL.

This rearrangement joins TRBV9 to TRBJ2-7; 14 nucleotides line up with TRBD2. The germline V gene has CDR1 SGDLS and CDR2 YYNGEE. This CDR3 has 16 amino acids. Trimming took 3 bases from V and 4 from J; bases not matched to a gene: 6. The DNA for the CDR3 is TGTGCCAGCAGCGAAGGGACTAGCGGGAGAGGTTACGAGCAGTACTTC. It translates to CASSEGTSGRGYEQYF.